The entry that follows covers one T cell receptor beta chain sequence. The antigen is undetermined. The source of the sample is a study of cytomegalovirus exposure and HLA in healthy donors. Looking at the study overall: Across under 450 genotyped donors, around 82% landed in the Caucasian-associated ancestry cluster. Overall study findings and caveats: A likely sequencing artifact accounted for one observed cluster of highly shared sequence variants. Most of the CMV-associated TCR beta chains (in a later analysis) appeared to be HLA-restricted.

Germline-derived CDR1 and CDR2 are GTSNPN and SVGIG (reference sequence). Trimming at V came to 8 bases and at J to 4 bases, leaving 17 bases not matched to a gene. The CDR3 length is 16 residues. The PCR contained 60 Vbeta and 13 Jbeta primers. In the authors' methods: In a later analysis, the count reached roughly 80 million unique TCR beta chains, with around 10 million shared. Here immunoSEQ multiplex PCR was the method, and the copy in TCRdb shows in-frame clones only, minus some. That table is the source of V, J and clone size, and D and trimming were worked out from the DNA. Among roughly 190,000 clones, 79% were seen once, and the ten largest hold 1.6%.

The source material was PBMCs. This clonotype was obtained from a woman younger than 35 in good health and CMV-seronegative. This chain joins TRBV30 and TRBJ2-1; 7 nucleotides align to TRBD2. CDR3 in amino acids: CAGPGTYPGGYNEQFF. The CDR3 nucleotides read TGTGCCGGACCGGGGACTTACCCGGGGGGATACAATGAGCAGTTCTTC.